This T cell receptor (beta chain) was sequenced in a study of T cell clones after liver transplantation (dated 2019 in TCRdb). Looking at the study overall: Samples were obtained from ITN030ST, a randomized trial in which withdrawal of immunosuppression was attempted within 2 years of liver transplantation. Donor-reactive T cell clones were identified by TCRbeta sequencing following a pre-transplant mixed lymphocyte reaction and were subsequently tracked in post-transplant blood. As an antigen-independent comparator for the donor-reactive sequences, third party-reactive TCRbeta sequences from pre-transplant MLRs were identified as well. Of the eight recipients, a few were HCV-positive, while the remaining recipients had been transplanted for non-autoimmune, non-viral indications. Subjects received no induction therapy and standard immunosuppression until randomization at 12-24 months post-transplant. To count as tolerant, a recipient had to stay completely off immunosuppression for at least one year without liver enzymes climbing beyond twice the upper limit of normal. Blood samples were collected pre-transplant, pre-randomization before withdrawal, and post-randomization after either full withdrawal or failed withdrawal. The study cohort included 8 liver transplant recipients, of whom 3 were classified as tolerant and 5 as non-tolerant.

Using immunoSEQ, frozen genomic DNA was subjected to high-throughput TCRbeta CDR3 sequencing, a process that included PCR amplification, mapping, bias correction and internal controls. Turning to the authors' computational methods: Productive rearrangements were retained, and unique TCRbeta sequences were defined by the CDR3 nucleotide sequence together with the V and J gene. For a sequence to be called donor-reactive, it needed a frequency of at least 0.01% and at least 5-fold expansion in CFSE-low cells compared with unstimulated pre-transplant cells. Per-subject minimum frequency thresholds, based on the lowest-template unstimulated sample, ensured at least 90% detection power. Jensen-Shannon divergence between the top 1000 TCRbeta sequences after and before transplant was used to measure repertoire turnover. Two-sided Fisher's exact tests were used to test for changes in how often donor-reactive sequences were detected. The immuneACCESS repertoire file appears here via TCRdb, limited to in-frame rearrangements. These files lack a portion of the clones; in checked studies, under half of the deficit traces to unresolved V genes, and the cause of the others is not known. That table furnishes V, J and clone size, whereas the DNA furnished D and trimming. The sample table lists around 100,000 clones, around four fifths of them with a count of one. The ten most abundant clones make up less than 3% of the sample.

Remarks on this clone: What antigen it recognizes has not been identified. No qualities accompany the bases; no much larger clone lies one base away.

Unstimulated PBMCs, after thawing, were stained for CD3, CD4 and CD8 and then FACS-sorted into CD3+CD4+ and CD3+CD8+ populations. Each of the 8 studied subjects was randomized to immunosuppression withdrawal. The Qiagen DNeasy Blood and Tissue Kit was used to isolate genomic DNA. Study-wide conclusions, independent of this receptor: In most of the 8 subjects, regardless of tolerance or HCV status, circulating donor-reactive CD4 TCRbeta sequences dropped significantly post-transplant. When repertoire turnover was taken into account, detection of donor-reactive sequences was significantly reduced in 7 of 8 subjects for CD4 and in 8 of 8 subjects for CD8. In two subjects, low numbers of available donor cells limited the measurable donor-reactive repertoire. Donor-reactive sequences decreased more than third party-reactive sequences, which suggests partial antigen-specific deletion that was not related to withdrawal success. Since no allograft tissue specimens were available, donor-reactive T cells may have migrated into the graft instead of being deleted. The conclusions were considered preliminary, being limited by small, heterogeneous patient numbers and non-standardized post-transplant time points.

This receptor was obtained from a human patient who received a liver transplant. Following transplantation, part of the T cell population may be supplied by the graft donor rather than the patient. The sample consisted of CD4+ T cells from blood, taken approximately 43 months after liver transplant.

The DNA is as follows: TGTGCCAGCAGCCGAACTAGCGGGAGGTTTGAGACCCAGTACTTC. It encodes CASSRTSGRFETQYF. Recombination connected TRBV11-2 to TRBJ2-5, with 12 bases in between that match TRBD2. Sequences SGHAT (CDR1) and FQNNGV (CDR2) are obtained from the germline V gene. For this chain, trimming is 5 bases at the V end and 5 bases at the J end, and the number of junction bases without a gene match is 6. The CDR3 runs 15 amino acids, cysteine and phenylalanine included. This entry keeps only the CDR3 DNA: 45 bases, framed from base 1.